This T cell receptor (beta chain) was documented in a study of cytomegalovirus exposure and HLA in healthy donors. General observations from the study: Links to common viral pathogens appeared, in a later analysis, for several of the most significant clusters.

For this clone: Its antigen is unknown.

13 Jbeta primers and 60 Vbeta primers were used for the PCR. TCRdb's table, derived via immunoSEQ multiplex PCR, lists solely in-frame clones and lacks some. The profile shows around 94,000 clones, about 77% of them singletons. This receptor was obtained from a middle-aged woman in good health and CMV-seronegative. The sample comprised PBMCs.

CDR3 residues: CASSSDPGTGYQPQHF. The CDR3 nucleotides read TGTGCCAGCAGTTCAGACCCCGGGACAGGGTATCAGCCCCAGCATTTT. This chain links TRBV27 with TRBJ1-5; 9 bases line up with TRBD1. The CDR3 is made up of 16 amino acids. J lost 5 bases, V lost 4 bases, and 9 bases had no gene match. Germline V gene data show CDR1 as MNHEY and CDR2 as SMNVEV (reference sequence).